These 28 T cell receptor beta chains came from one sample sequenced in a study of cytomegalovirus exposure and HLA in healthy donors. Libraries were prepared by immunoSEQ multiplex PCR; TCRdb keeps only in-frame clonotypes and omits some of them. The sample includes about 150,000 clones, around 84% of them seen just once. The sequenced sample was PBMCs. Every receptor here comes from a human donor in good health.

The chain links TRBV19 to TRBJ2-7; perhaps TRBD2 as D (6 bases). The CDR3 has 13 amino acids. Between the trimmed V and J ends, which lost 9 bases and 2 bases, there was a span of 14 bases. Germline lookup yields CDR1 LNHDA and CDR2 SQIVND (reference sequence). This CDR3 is CASSLRETYEQYF. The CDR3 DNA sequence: TGTGCCAGCTCCCTCCGGGAGACCTACGAGCAGTACTTC.

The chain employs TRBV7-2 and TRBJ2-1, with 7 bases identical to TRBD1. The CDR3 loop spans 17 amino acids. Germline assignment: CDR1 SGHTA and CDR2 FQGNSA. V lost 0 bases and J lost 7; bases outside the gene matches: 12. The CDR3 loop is CASSLAPRRGYWNEQFF. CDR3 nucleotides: TGTGCCAGCAGCTTAGCCCCCCGCAGGGGGTATTGGAATGAGCAGTTCTTC.

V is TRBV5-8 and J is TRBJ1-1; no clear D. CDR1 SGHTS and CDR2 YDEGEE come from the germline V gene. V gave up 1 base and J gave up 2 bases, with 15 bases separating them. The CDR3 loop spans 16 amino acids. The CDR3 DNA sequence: TGTGCCAGCAGCTTGTTGGGGAGCCTCCTCAACACTGAAGCTTTCTTT. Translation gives CASSLLGSLLNTEAFF.

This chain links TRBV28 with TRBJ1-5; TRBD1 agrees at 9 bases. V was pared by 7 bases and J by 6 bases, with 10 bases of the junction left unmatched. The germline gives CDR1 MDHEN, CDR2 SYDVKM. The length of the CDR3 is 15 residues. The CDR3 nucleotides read TGTGCCAGCACCACCGGGACAGGGATTTTTCAGCCCCAGCATTTT. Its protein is CASTTGTGIFQPQHF.

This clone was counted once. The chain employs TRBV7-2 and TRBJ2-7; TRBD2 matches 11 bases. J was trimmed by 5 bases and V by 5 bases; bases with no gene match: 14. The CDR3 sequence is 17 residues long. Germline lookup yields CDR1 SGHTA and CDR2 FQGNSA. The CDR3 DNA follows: TGTGCCAGCAGCGATACTCCTGTAGCGGGGGGGCCAAACGAGCAGTACTTC. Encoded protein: CASSDTPVAGGPNEQYF.

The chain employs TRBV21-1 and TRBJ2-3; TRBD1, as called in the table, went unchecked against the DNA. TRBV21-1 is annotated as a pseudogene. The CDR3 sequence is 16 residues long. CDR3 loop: CASSKAPTGGVDTQYF. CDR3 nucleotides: TGTGCCAGCAGCAAAGCCCCGACAGGCGGAGTGGATACGCAGTATTTT.

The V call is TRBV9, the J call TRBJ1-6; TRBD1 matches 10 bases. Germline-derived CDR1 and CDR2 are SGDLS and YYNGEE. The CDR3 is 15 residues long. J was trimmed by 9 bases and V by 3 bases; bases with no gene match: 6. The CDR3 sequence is CASSAAGQGSSPLHF. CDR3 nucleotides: TGTGCCAGCAGCGCCGCGGGACAGGGGTCTTCACCCCTCCACTTT. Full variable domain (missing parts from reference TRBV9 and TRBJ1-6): DSGVTQTPKHLITATGQRVTLRCSPRSGDLSVYWYQQSLDQGLQFLIQYYNGEERAKGNILERFSAQQFPDLHSELNLSSLELGDSALYFCASSAAGQGSSPLHFGNGTRLTVT.

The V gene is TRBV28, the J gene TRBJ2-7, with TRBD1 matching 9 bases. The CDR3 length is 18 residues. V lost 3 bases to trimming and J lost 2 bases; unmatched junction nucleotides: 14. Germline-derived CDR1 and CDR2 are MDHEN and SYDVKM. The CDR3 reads CASSLPGTGQLTAYEQYF. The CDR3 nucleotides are TGTGCCAGCAGTTTGCCTGGGACAGGGCAACTAACCGCCTACGAGCAGTACTTC.

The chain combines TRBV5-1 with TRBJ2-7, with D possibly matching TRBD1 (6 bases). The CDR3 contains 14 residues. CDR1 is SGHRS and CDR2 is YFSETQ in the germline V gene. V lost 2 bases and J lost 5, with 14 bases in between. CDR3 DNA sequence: TGCGCCAGCAGCTTAGGACCAGGGGACCACGAGCAGTACTTC. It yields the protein CASSLGPGDHEQYF. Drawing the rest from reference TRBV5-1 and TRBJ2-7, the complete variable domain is KAGVTQTPRYLIKTRGQQVTLSCSPISGHRSVSWYQQTPGQGLQFLFEYFSETQRNKGNFPGRFSGRQFSNSRSEMNVSTLELGDSALYLCASSLGPGDHEQYFGPGTRLTVT.

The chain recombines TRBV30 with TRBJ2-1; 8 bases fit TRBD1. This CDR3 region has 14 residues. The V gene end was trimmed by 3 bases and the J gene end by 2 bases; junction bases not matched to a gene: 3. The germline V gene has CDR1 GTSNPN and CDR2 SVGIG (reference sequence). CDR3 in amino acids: CAWRDRVPYNEQFF. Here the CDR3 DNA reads TGTGCCTGGAGGGACAGGGTCCCCTACAATGAGCAGTTCTTC.

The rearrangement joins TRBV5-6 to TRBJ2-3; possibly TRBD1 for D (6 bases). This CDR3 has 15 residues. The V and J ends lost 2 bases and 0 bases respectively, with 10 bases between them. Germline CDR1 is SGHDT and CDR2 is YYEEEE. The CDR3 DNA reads TGTGCCAGCAGCTTTGACAGGTCTAGCACAGATACGCAGTATTTT. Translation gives CASSFDRSSTDTQYF.

CDR3 amino acids: CASSFYGLQGLVAFF. CDR3 nucleotide sequence: TGTGCCAGCAGCTTTTATGGTTTGCAGGGGTTGGTTGCTTTCTTT. This chain connects TRBV11-2 to TRBJ1-1; TRBD1 might be the D (6 bases). The V gene lost 3 bases and the J gene lost 11 bases, with 22 bases spanning the gap. This CDR3 is 15 amino acids long. The germline gives CDR1 SGHAT, CDR2 FQNNGV.

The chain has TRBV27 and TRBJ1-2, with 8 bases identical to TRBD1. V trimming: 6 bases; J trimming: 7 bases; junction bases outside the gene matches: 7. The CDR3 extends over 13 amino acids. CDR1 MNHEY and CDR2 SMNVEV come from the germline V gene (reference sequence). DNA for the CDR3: TGTGCCAGCAGCCGGACAGGGAAACCTGGCTACACCTTC. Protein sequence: CASSRTGKPGYTF.

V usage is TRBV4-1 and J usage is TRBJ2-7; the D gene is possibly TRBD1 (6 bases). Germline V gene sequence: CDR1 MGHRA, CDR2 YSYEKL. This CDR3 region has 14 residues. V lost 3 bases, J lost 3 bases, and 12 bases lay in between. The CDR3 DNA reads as TGCGCCAGCAGCCAGGGGGCCATGAACTACGAGCAGTACTTC. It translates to CASSQGAMNYEQYF.

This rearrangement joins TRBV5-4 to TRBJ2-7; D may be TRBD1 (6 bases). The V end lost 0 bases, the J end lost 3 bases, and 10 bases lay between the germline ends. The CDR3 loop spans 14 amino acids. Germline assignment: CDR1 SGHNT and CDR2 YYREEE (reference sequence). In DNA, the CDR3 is TGTGCCAGCAGCTTGGCGGACAGCGACTACGAGCAGTACTTC. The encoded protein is CASSLADSDYEQYF.

The CDR3 nucleotides read TGTGCCAGCAGTCTAACAGGGGCGAAGGGCTACACCTTC. Translating gives CASSLTGAKGYTF. The V call is TRBV2, the J call TRBJ1-2, with 7 bases identical to TRBD1. The CDR3 has 13 amino acids. Trimming took 5 bases from V and 8 from J; bases not matched to a gene: 8. Germline assignment: CDR1 SNHLY and CDR2 FYNNEI.

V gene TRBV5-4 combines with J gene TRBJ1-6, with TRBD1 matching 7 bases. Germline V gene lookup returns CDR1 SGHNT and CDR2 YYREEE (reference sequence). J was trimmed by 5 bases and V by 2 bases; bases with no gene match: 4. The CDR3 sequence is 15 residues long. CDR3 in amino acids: CASSFPGQNNSPLHF. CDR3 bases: TGTGCCAGCAGCTTTCCGGGACAGAATAATTCACCCCTCCACTTT.

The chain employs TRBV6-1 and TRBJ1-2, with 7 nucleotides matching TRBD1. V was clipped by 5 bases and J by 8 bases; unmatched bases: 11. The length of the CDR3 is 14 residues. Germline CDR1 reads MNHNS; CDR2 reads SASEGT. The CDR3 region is CASSRNPGQDGYTF. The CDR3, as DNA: TGTGCCAGCAGTCGGAACCCCGGACAGGACGGCTACACCTTC.

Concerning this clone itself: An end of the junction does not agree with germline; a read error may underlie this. The CDR3 nucleotides read TGTGCTAGCAGCTTAGGACAGGCCCGACCTAATCAGCCCCAGCATTTT. Amino acids: CASSLGQARPNQPQHF. The chain has TRBV7-7 and TRBJ1-5; 7 positions agree with TRBD1. The CDR3 is 16 residues long. Germline values: CDR1 SSHAT, CDR2 FNYEAQ (reference sequence).

CDR3: CASSLRQGAPDYGYTF. The DNA for the CDR3 is TGTGCCAGCTCACTCCGGCAGGGGGCCCCGGATTATGGCTACACCTTC. This sequence joins TRBV18 and TRBJ1-2; TRBD1 matches 8 bases. This CDR3 has 16 residues. Germline V gene lookup returns CDR1 KGHSH and CDR2 LQKENI. With V trimmed by 4 bases and J by 5 bases, 12 bases remained unmatched.

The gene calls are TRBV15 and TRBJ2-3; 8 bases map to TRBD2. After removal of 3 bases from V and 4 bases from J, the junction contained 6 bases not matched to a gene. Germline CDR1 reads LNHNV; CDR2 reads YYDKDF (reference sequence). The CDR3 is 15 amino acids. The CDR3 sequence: CATSSLGLAPDTQYF. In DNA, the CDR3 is TGTGCCACCAGCAGCCTAGGACTAGCCCCAGATACGCAGTATTTT.

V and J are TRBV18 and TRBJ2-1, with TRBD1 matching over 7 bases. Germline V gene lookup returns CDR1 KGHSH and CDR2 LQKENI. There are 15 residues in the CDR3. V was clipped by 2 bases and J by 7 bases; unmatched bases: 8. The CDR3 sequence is CASSPIDRDGNEQFF. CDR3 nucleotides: TGTGCCAGCTCACCAATCGACAGGGATGGGAATGAGCAGTTCTTC.

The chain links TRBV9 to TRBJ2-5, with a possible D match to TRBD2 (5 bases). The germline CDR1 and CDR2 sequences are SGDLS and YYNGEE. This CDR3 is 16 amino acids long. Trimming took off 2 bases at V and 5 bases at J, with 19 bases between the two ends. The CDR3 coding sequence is TGTGCCAGCAGCGTCGCTGAGGGCCCCGGCGGGGAGACCCAGTACTTC. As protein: CASSVAEGPGGETQYF.

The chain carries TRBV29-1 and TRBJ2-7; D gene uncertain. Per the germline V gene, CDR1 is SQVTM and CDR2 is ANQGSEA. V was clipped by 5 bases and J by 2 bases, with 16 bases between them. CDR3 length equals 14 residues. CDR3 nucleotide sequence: TGCAGCGTTCTAATGGTGGGCCCCCCCTACGAGCAGTACTTC. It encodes CSVLMVGPPYEQYF.

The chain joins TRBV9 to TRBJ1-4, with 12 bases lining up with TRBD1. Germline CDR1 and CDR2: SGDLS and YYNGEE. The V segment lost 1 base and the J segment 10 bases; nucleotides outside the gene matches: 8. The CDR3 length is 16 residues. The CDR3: CASSVRPGQGAGKLFF. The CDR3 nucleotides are TGTGCCAGCAGCGTACGTCCGGGACAGGGGGCGGGAAAACTGTTTTTT.

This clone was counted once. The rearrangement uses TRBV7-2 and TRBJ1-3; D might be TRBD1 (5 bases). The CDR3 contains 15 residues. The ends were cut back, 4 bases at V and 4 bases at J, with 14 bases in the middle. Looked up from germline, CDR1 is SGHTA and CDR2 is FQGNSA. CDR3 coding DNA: TGTGCCAGCAGCTACGACAGCAACCTAGGAAACACCATATATTTT. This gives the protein CASSYDSNLGNTIYF.

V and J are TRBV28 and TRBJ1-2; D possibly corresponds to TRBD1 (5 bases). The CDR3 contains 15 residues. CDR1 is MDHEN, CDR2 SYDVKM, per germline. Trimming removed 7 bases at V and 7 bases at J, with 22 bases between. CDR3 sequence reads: CASNTFPRSGGGYTF. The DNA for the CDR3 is TGTGCCAGCAATACATTTCCGCGGTCCGGGGGTGGCTACACCTTC.

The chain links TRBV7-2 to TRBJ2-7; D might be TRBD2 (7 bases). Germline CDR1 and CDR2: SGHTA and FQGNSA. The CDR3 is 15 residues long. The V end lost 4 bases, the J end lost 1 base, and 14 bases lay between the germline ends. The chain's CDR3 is CASSSREGVSYEQYF. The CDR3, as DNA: TGTGCCAGCAGCTCCAGGGAGGGGGTATCCTACGAGCAGTACTTC.